Here is one T cell receptor (beta chain) with its context. The CDR3 totals 13 residues. V lost 0 bases, J lost 8 bases, and 10 bases lay in between. CDR1 is MNHNS, CDR2 SASEGT, per germline. The data were produced by immunoSEQ multiplex PCR, yet TCRdb's version contains in-frame clones alone and is incomplete. This sample carries under 2.5 million clones, under 95% of them seen once, and the ten largest clones take 0.37%. The source of the sample is a study of shared clonotypes between healthy human individuals. Sequencing used naive CD4+ T cells from PBMCs. Described subset: CD45RA+ positively selected. The clonotype was recovered from a man aged 18 to 30 in good health. Some clones in this sample may be carry-over from other donors' samples. The V and J genes are TRBV6-1 and TRBJ1-2; D unclear. For the CDR3, the DNA is TGTGCCAGCAGTGAAGCTTCCCTGAGGGGCTACACCTTC. This translates into CASSEASLRGYTF.